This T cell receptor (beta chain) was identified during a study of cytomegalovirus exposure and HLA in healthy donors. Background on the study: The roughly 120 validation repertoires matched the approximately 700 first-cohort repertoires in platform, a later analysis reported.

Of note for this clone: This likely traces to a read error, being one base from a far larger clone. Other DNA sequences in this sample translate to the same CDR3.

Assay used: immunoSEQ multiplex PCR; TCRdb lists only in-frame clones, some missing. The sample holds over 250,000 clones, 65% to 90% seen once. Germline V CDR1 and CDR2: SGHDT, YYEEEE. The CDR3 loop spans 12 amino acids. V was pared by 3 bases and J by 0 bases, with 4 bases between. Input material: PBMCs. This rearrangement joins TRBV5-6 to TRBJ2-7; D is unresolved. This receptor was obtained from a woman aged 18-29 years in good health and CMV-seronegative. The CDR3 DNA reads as TGTGCCAGCAGCTCTAGCTCCTACGAGCAGTACTTC. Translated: CASSSSSYEQYF.